These 8 T cell receptor beta chains were all obtained from the same sample, sequenced in a study of T cell repertoires in cytomegalovirus infection. TCRdb passed the reads through MiXCR, listing each CDR3 protein once. The sample lists a few hundred thousand distinct CDR3 sequences; 17% were seen once. Sequenced input: CD8+ T cells from PBMCs. Every receptor here comes from a human donor in good health (CMV status not recorded). Some clones in this sample may be carry-over from other donors' samples.

The rearrangement uses TRBV5-3 and TRBJ1-1; 8 nucleotides match TRBD1. TRBV5-3 is recorded as an ORF, its role being uncertain. The CDR3 spans 16 residues. Trimming at V came to 8 bases and at J to 0 bases, leaving 12 bases not matched to a gene. The CDR3 loop is CASSSGTGGMNTEAFF. CDR3 sequence (DNA): TGTGCCAGCAGCAGCGGGACAGGTGGGATGAACACTGAAGCTTTCTTT.

This clonotype was found many times. The chain has TRBV27 and TRBJ1-1; 7 bases match TRBD1. With V trimmed by 1 base and J by 5 bases, 13 bases remained unmatched. CDR1 MNHEY and CDR2 SMNVEV come from the germline V gene (reference sequence). The CDR3 has 17 residues. The CDR3 DNA reads TGTGCCAGCAGTTTATTTCCCGTGAGACAGGGTGAAACTGAAGCTTTCTTT. Translating gives CASSLFPVRQGETEAFF.

This clonotype has at least ten counts. The chain recombines TRBV7-9 with TRBJ2-7; tentatively, D is TRBD1 (5 bases). Germline loops: CDR1 SEHNR, CDR2 FQNEAQ (reference sequence). Trimming removed 4 bases from V and 3 bases from J, with 16 bases in between. The CDR3 consists of 15 residues. CDR3 loop: CASSSPQGHHYEQYF. The CDR3 DNA follows: TGTGCCAGCAGCTCACCGCAAGGACATCACTACGAGCAGTACTTC.

This clonotype was seen a handful of times. This rearrangement joins TRBV6-5 to TRBJ2-1; 9 bases match TRBD2. The CDR3 is 14 amino acids. With 5 bases clipped from V and 5 bases from J, the junction kept 4 bases outside the gene matches. CDR1 and CDR2 from the germline V gene are MNHEY and SVGAGI. The CDR3 protein is CASSLAGTNNEQFF. The CDR3 DNA is TGTGCCAGCAGTCTAGCGGGGACTAACAATGAGCAGTTCTTC.

This clonotype was picked up many times. This chain joins TRBV7-8 and TRBJ2-7; D is possibly TRBD1 or TRBD2 (5 bases each). In germline, CDR1 is SGHVS, CDR2 FQNEAQ. The ends were cut back, 1 base at V and 3 bases at J, with 19 bases in the middle. The CDR3 is made up of 17 amino acids. DNA of the CDR3: TGTGCCAGCAGCTTAGTAGAGGGTCTAGACAGAGTCTACGAGCAGTACTTC. Translated, it gives CASSLVEGLDRVYEQYF.

A few counts support this clonotype. This chain joins TRBV9 and TRBJ2-1, with 7 bases aligning to TRBD1. Germline loops: CDR1 SGDLS, CDR2 YYNGEE. The CDR3 runs 15 residues. Unmatched junction bases numbered 4, after V lost 0 bases and J lost 4 bases. In DNA, the CDR3 is TGTGCCAGCAGCGTAGCGGGACAGATATACAATGAGCAGTTCTTC. Residues: CASSVAGQIYNEQFF.

This clonotype occurred a few times. The chain couples TRBV3-1 to TRBJ2-7, with 7 bases fitting TRBD1. CDR1 and CDR2 (germline): LGHDT, YNNKEL (reference sequence). The ends lost 5 bases at V and 3 bases at J; junction bases unmatched: 7. This CDR3 has 14 residues. The CDR3 nucleotides are TGTGCCAGCAGCGAGACAGGGACGGGCTACGAGCAGTACTTC. It specifies CASSETGTGYEQYF.

This clonotype was seen only a few times. The CDR3 DNA follows: TGTGCCAGCAGCTCCGGCCTCTGGGAGGCCGCCGGGGAGCTGTTTTTT. As protein: CASSSGLWEAAGELFF. The chain carries TRBV7-8 and TRBJ2-2; perhaps TRBD2 as D (6 bases). With 4 bases removed from V and 6 bases from J, the gap between germline ends came to 18 bases. The CDR3 runs 16 residues. CDR1 and CDR2 (germline): SGHVS, FQNEAQ.